These 29 T cell receptor beta chains were all obtained from the same sample, sequenced in a study of T cell repertoires in cytomegalovirus infection (dated by TCRdb to between 2018 and 2021). Their target antigens are unknown. The sample's treatment or condition label, decoded: in vitro stimulation with specific CMV peptide epitopes to enrich CMV-specific T cells. The instrument given in TCRdb is Illumina HiSeq 1500. Clones were called with MiXCR by TCRdb after fastp trimmed the public reads at Q25, and only in-frame beta chains were retained. Each CDR3 protein appears once, grouped with its most common genes and DNA. The sample profile shows approximately 500,000 distinct CDR3 sequences; 30% to 35% of them were found once. The ten largest clones add up to about a sixth of the sample. Here the sequenced sample was cultured PBMCs, taken from culture after CMV antigen stimulation. These receptors came from a human donor in good health (CMV status not recorded). Some clones in this sample may be carry-over from other donors' samples.

This clonotype appeared once. The chain uses TRBV10-2 and TRBJ2-7, with D unresolved. V was shortened by 3 bases and J by 7 bases, with 7 bases between the two germline ends. In germline, CDR1 is WSHSY, CDR2 SAAADI. This CDR3 has 11 residues. The CDR3 sequence: CASSEGAEQYV. The CDR3 DNA follows: TGCGCCAGCAGTGAAGGTGCGGAGCAGTACGTC.

This clonotype was counted only a few times. The chain links TRBV5-6 to TRBJ1-1; D not certain. CDR1 is SGHDT and CDR2 is YYEEEE in the germline V gene. There are 15 residues in the CDR3. V was pared by 3 bases and J by 1 base, with 13 bases between. Written as DNA, the CDR3 is TGTGCCAGCAGCTCCAGAAAAACAGCGAACACTGAAGCTTTCTTT. Its translation: CASSSRKTANTEAFF. The variable domain in full, completed from reference TRBV5-6 and TRBJ1-1, reads DAGVTQSPTHLIKTRGQQVTLRCSPKSGHDTVSWYQQALGQGPQFIFQYYEEEERQRGNFPDRFSGHQFPNYSSELNVNALLLGDSALYLCASSSRKTANTEAFFGQGTRLTVV.

This clonotype was picked up one time. The chain is built from TRBV7-2 and TRBJ2-1; D may be TRBD2 (6 bases). Trimming shortened V by 5 bases and J by 5 bases, and 13 bases separated the two germline ends. Looked up from germline, CDR1 is SGHTA and CDR2 is FQGNSA. The CDR3 is 14 residues long. CDR3 region: CASSLDSGHNEQFF. The CDR3 nucleotides are TGTGCCAGCAGCCTAGATAGCGGCCACAATGAGCAGTTCTTC.

The gene calls are TRBV27 and TRBJ2-7; a possible D gene is TRBD1 (6 bases). Trimming removed 4 bases at V and 3 bases at J, with 16 bases between. The CDR3 runs to 15 residues. Looked up from germline, CDR1 is MNHEY and CDR2 is SMNVEV (reference sequence). CDR3 sequence (DNA): TGTGCCAGCAGTTACCGAATGAGACAGGACTACGAGCAGTACTTC. This sequence encodes CASSYRMRQDYEQYF.

V is TRBV28 and J is TRBJ2-7; 9 bases match TRBD2. The CDR3 totals 15 residues. Germline lookup yields CDR1 MDHEN and CDR2 SYDVKM. V lost 6 bases to trimming and J lost 2 bases; unmatched junction nucleotides: 8. This CDR3 reads CASSHGGRAPYEQYF. The CDR3 DNA follows: TGTGCCAGCAGCCATGGCGGGAGGGCTCCCTACGAGCAGTACTTC.

The chain carries TRBV11-3 and TRBJ2-5, with 7 bases lining up with TRBD2. Germline V gives CDR1 SGHNT, CDR2 YENEEA. V trimming: 3 bases; J trimming: 5 bases; junction bases outside the gene matches: 18. CDR3 size: 18 residues. The DNA for the CDR3 is TGTGCCAGCAGCTTGAGGGGTGGGGTTGGCGGGAGACGGGAGACCCAGTACTTC. This translates into CASSLRGGVGGRRETQYF.

This clonotype occurred a few times. The chain employs TRBV4-3 and TRBJ2-1; possibly TRBD1 or TRBD2 for D (6 bases each). This CDR3 region has 15 residues. Trimming took 1 base from V and 4 from J, leaving 11 bases between them. CDR1 and CDR2 (germline): LGHNA, YSLEER. CDR3 amino acids: CASSQVGGPYNEQFF. The CDR3 coding sequence is TGCGCCAGCAGCCAAGTTGGGGGGCCTTACAATGAGCAGTTCTTC.

The rearrangement uses TRBV19 and TRBJ1-2; no clear D. The germline V and J ends were trimmed by 6 bases and 2 bases, with 16 bases remaining between them. This CDR3 has 15 amino acids. Germline V gene sequence: CDR1 LNHDA, CDR2 SQIVND (reference sequence). The CDR3 DNA follows: TGTGCCAGTAGGTTGGCGGACCCGGACAACTATGGCTACACCTTC. Its translation is CASRLADPDNYGYTF.

This clonotype was recorded at least ten times. The rearrangement links TRBV7-9 to TRBJ2-3; no firm D call. There are 12 residues in the CDR3. Germline assignment: CDR1 SEHNR and CDR2 FQNEAQ (reference sequence). Trimming left V 2 bases short and J 4 bases short, with 4 bases between. The chain's CDR3 is CASSLTADTQYF. CDR3 nucleotide sequence: TGTGCCAGCAGCTTAACCGCAGATACGCAGTATTTT.

This clonotype was found many times. The chain employs TRBV7-8 and TRBJ2-1; 9 nucleotides line up with TRBD2. This CDR3 is 16 amino acids long. Germline values: CDR1 SGHVS, CDR2 FQNEAQ. The V segment lost 1 base and the J segment 2 bases; nucleotides outside the gene matches: 3. The CDR3 sequence: CASSLVGGRAYNEQFF. CDR3 nucleotides: TGTGCCAGCAGCTTAGTGGGCGGGAGGGCCTACAATGAGCAGTTCTTC.

In its sample, this clonotype was seen many times. The chain joins TRBV7-9 to TRBJ1-5; 7 bases align to TRBD1. V gave up 3 bases and J gave up 3 bases; unmatched junction bases: 17. The CDR3 contains 19 residues. CDR1 and CDR2 from the germline V gene are SEHNR and FQNEAQ (reference sequence). The CDR3 loop reads CASSLSGTEPSVYNQPQHF. DNA for the CDR3: TGTGCCAGCAGCTTGTCCGGGACAGAGCCCTCAGTTTACAATCAGCCCCAGCATTTT.

The CDR3 DNA reads as TGTGCCAGCAGTTTAGGGCAGCAAATCAATCAGCCCCAGCATTTT. Protein sequence: CASSLGQQINQPQHF. The rearrangement links TRBV27 to TRBJ1-5; no clear D. Trimming pared 2 bases from V and 3 bases from J, leaving 11 bases between. CDR1 and CDR2 from the germline V gene are MNHEY and SMNVEV (reference sequence). This CDR3 has 15 residues.

This clonotype came up a few times. CDR3 residues: CASSLIRAHGTDTQYF. DNA of the CDR3: TGTGCCAGCAGTTTAATACGAGCGCACGGCACAGATACGCAGTATTTT. The V and J genes are TRBV27 and TRBJ2-3; D is unresolved. Germline-derived CDR1 and CDR2 are MNHEY and SMNVEV (reference sequence). The CDR3 contains 16 residues. Trimming pared 2 bases from V and 1 base from J, leaving 13 bases between.

The rearrangement links TRBV5-1 to TRBJ1-1; 7 nucleotides match TRBD1. Germline-derived CDR1 and CDR2 are SGHRS and YFSETQ. After removal of 4 bases from V and 4 bases from J, the junction contained 10 bases not matched to a gene. There are 15 residues in the CDR3. CDR3 in DNA: TGCGCCAGCAGCGAAAAAGGGGGCGTAGGCACTGAAGCTTTCTTT. Its translation: CASSEKGGVGTEAFF. The full variable domain, with the rest looked up from reference TRBV5-1 and TRBJ1-1, is KAGVTQTPRYLIKTRGQQVTLSCSPISGHRSVSWYQQTPGQGLQFLFEYFSETQRNKGNFPGRFSGRQFSNSRSEMNVSTLELGDSALYLCASSEKGGVGTEAFFGQGTRLTVV.

This chain joins TRBV4-3 and TRBJ2-1; D not resolved. Germline CDR1 and CDR2: LGHNA and YSLEER. V was trimmed by 1 base and J by 7 bases, leaving 8 bases between them. The CDR3 consists of 13 residues. The CDR3 DNA is TGCGCCAGCAGCCAAGTGTTTGGGAATGAGCAGTTCTTC. Its translation is CASSQVFGNEQFF.

The chain recombines TRBV6-2 or TRBV6-3 with TRBJ2-7; D is ambiguous. V was shortened by 5 bases and J by 0 bases, with 11 bases between the two germline ends. The CDR3 runs to 14 residues. Germline CDR1 is MNHEY and CDR2 is SVGEGT. The CDR3 is CASSKGGSSYEQYV. CDR3 nucleotides: TGTGCCAGCAGTAAAGGCGGAAGCTCCTACGAGCAGTACGTC.

This clonotype has a handful of counts. V usage is TRBV6-2 or TRBV6-3 and J usage is TRBJ2-1, with D possibly being TRBD1 or TRBD2 (5 bases each). Germline V CDR1 and CDR2: MNHEY, SVGEGT. V was shortened by 2 bases and J by 0 bases, with 14 bases between the two germline ends. This CDR3 contains 17 residues. The CDR3 coding sequence is TGTGCCAGCAGTTACGGGACCATACCTAGCTCCTACAATGAGCAGTTCTTC. The encoded protein is CASSYGTIPSSYNEQFF.

The rearrangement joins TRBV12-3 or TRBV12-4 to TRBJ2-1; TRBD2 matches at 15 bases. CDR3 length equals 15 residues. After removal of 1 base from V and 9 bases from J, the junction contained 1 base not matched to a gene. The CDR3 DNA sequence: TGTGCCAGCAGTTTAGGGGGACTAGCGGGAGGTGAGCAGTTCTTC. Protein product: CASSLGGLAGGEQFF.

This clonotype was detected many times. The chain carries TRBV7-6 and TRBJ2-1, with 10 bases matching TRBD2. The length of the CDR3 is 20 residues. Per germline, CDR1 SGHVS and CDR2 FNYEAQ. Trimming cost V 1 base and J 5 bases; bases outside gene matches: 17. The DNA for the CDR3 is TGTGCCAGCAGCTTAGTTGGCCTAGCGGGAGTGGTGCGTGACGACAATGAGCAGTTCTTC. Translated, it gives CASSLVGLAGVVRDDNEQFF.

This clonotype occurred a few times. This sequence joins TRBV19 and TRBJ2-5; possible D gene TRBD2, 6 bases. Trimming took off 5 bases at V and 1 base at J, with 8 bases between the two ends. Germline CDR1 and CDR2: LNHDA and SQIVND (reference sequence). The CDR3 consists of 13 residues. CDR3 protein: CASSAAGQETQYF. The CDR3 region has the DNA TGTGCCAGTAGTGCAGCGGGCCAAGAGACCCAGTACTTC.

This clonotype was counted between two and nine times. A much larger clone differs by one base, so this may be a read error. The rearrangement uses TRBV5-6 and TRBJ2-3; D is ambiguous. Trimming stripped 1 base from V and 6 bases from J, with 3 bases between. Germline CDR1 and CDR2: SGHDT and YYEEEE. The CDR3 is made up of 11 amino acids. CDR3 residues: CASSLMDTQYF. The CDR3 nucleotides are TGTGCCAGCAGCTTGATGGATACGCAGTATTTT.

This clonotype was detected once. The genes are TRBV7-2 and TRBJ1-1, with 9 nucleotides matching TRBD1. V trimming: 4 bases; J trimming: 5 bases; junction bases outside the gene matches: 5. The CDR3 loop spans 14 amino acids. Germline V gives CDR1 SGHTA, CDR2 FQGNSA. CDR3 coding DNA: TGTGCCAGCAGCTCCCCCGGGACAGGGACTGAAGCTTTCTTT. Its translation: CASSSPGTGTEAFF. The full variable domain, with the rest looked up from reference TRBV7-2 and TRBJ1-1, is GAGVSQSPSNKVTEKGKDVELRCDPISGHTALYWYRQSLGQGLEFLIYFQGNSAPDKSGLPSDRFSAERTGGSVSTLTIQRTQQEDSAVYLCASSSPGTGTEAFFGQGTRLTVV.

This clonotype was detected a few times. The chain has TRBV6-2 or TRBV6-3 and TRBJ2-1; TRBD2 is a possible D gene (6 bases). There are 12 residues in the CDR3. Between the trimmed V and J ends, which lost 5 bases and 7 bases, there was a span of 9 bases. From germline, CDR1 is MNHEY and CDR2 SVGEGT. CDR3 residues: CASSHGTNEQFF. The CDR3 bases are TGTGCCAGCAGTCACGGGACTAATGAGCAGTTCTTC.

This clonotype has just a few counts. The chain recombines TRBV20-1 with TRBJ2-3; 12 bases match TRBD2. Germline V gives CDR1 DFQATT, CDR2 SNEGSKA (reference sequence). The ends lost 3 bases at V and 4 bases at J; junction bases unmatched: 8. The CDR3 sequence is 16 residues long. DNA for the CDR3: TGCAGTGCTAGTAGGCCTAGCGGGAGGGGGTCAGATACGCAGTATTTT. Amino acid sequence: CSASRPSGRGSDTQYF.

For the CDR3, the DNA is TGTGCCAGCATCGGGACTCCGAGCCTATACAATGAGCAGTTCTTC. This translates into CASIGTPSLYNEQFF. V and J are TRBV12-3 or TRBV12-4 and TRBJ2-1; weak D call: TRBD2 (6 bases). V gave up 7 bases and J gave up 4 bases, with 17 bases separating them. The CDR3 loop spans 15 amino acids.

A few counts support this clonotype. V gene TRBV19 combines with J gene TRBJ1-2, with no clear D. This CDR3 has 15 residues. The V and J ends lost 1 base and 4 bases respectively, with 13 bases between them. Germline lookup yields CDR1 LNHDA and CDR2 SQIVND (reference sequence). The CDR3 nucleotides are TGTGCCAGTAGTATAGTCGGTCGGAGATCCTATGGCTACACCTTC. This encodes CASSIVGRRSYGYTF. Supplemented by reference TRBV19 and TRBJ1-2, the full variable domain reads DGGITQSPKYLFRKEGQNVTLSCEQNLNHDAMYWYRQDPGQGLRLIYYSQIVNDFQKGDIAEGYSVSREKKESFPLTVTSAQKNPTAFYLCASSIVGRRSYGYTFGSGTRLTVV.

This rearrangement joins TRBV18 to TRBJ2-5, with 12 bases matching TRBD2. CDR1 is KGHSH, CDR2 LQKENI, per germline. The CDR3 is made up of 14 amino acids. J lost 3 bases, V lost 6 bases, and 2 bases had no gene match. CDR3 amino acids: CASSRTSGEETQYF. For the CDR3, the DNA is TGTGCCAGCTCCCGGACTAGCGGGGAAGAGACCCAGTACTTC. The variable domain in full, with the rest retrieved from reference TRBV18 and TRBJ2-5, is NAGVMQNPRHLVRRRGQEARLRCSPMKGHSHVYWYRQLPEEGLKFMVYLQKENIIDESGMPKERFSAEFPKEGPSILRIQQVVRGDSAAYFCASSRTSGEETQYFGPGTRLLVL.

This chain uses TRBV4-1 with TRBJ1-2, with TRBD1 as a possible D gene (6 bases). The CDR3 covers 13 residues. Germline CDR1 reads MGHRA; CDR2 reads YSYEKL. Trimming removed 3 bases from V and 3 bases from J, with 8 bases in between. Here the CDR3 DNA reads TGCGCCAGCAGCCAGGGGGCTGACTATGGCTACACCTTC. Amino acids: CASSQGADYGYTF.

There are a few counts of this clonotype. Here the CDR3 DNA reads TGTGCCAGCAGAGAGAGCTTTTATAGCAATCAGCCCCAGCATTTT. This translates into CASRESFYSNQPQHF. The V and J genes are TRBV6-1 and TRBJ1-5; no clear D gene. V lost 6 bases and J 0 bases, leaving 12 bases between the germline ends. From germline, CDR1 is MNHNS and CDR2 SASEGT. This CDR3 comprises 15 residues.